This T cell receptor (beta chain) comes out of a study of graft-versus-host responses after intestinal transplantation. Using immunoSEQ multiplex PCR, the repertoire was profiled, and TCRdb retains in-frame clones only, with some absent. Here the sample spans some 23,000 clones, roughly 95% being singletons. Points from the study as a whole: Detection of GvH clones occurred in recipient marrow, and some had their first appearance in ileum or blood.

V lost 4 bases, J lost 6 bases, and 11 bases stayed unmatched. This CDR3 is built from 15 residues. CDR1 and CDR2 from the germline V gene are SGHTS and YDEGEE. Regarding this clone: The antigen is not known.

The sample in question was PBMCs, obtained 156 days after intestinal transplant. This rearrangement joins TRBV5-8 to TRBJ1-1, with 8 bases fitting TRBD1. The receptor's source is a human patient who received an intestinal transplant, so some T cells may come from the graft donor. DNA for the CDR3: TGTGCCAGCAGCCGCAAACCAGGGGGCATGGCTGAAGCTTTCTTT. Protein: CASSRKPGGMAEAFF. The full variable domain, completed using reference TRBV5-8 and TRBJ1-1, is EAGVTQSPTHLIKTRGQQATLRCSPISGHTSVYWYQQALGLGLQFLLWYDEGEERNRGNFPPRFSGRQFPNYSSELNVNALELEDSALYLCASSRKPGGMAEAFFGQGTRLTVV.